These 12 T cell receptor beta chains originate from one sample sequenced in a study of blood T cell repertoires in COVID-19. Only in-frame clones appear in the TCRdb table, and some are missing; sequencing was by immunoSEQ multiplex PCR. The data hold around 250,000 clones, with about 86% observed a single time. Sequencing was done on a sample of peripheral blood. These receptors all stem from a man aged 55 to 70 with acute or convalescent COVID-19.

The V and J genes are TRBV12-3 or TRBV12-4 and TRBJ1-5, with unresolved D. The CDR3 consists of 13 residues. V was clipped by 5 bases and J by 4 bases, with 9 bases between them. DNA for the CDR3: TGTGCCAGCAGTCCGACTGTGAATCAGCCCCAGCATTTT. This gives the protein CASSPTVNQPQHF.

The chain carries TRBV7-2 and TRBJ2-7; 8 nucleotides match TRBD1. CDR1 and CDR2 from the germline V gene are SGHTA and FQGNSA. V was clipped by 5 bases and J by 2 bases; unmatched bases: 8. CDR3 length equals 15 residues. Written as DNA, the CDR3 is TGTGCCAGCAGCCCAGGGACAGGAGTTCCCTACGAGCAGTACTTC. This gives the protein CASSPGTGVPYEQYF.

This chain joins TRBV19 and TRBJ2-7, with D hard to call. V lost 1 base, J lost 1 base, and 14 bases lay in between. This CDR3 is built from 16 residues. CDR1 is LNHDA, CDR2 SQIVND, per germline (reference sequence). CDR3 protein: CASSIGALGNSYEQYF. The CDR3 region has the DNA TGTGCCAGTAGTATAGGAGCGCTAGGCAATTCCTACGAGCAGTACTTC.

Written as DNA, the CDR3 is TGTGCCAGCAGCTTTAGACAGGGAGATGGCTACACCTTC. It specifies CASSFRQGDGYTF. The chain couples TRBV7-9 to TRBJ1-2, with 7 bases lining up with TRBD1. The CDR3 consists of 13 residues. CDR1 is SEHNR and CDR2 is FQNEAQ in the germline V gene (reference sequence). Trimming took 3 bases from V and 6 from J; bases not matched to a gene: 4.

This sequence joins TRBV28 and TRBJ1-4; a possible D gene is TRBD1 (6 bases). The CDR3 has 15 amino acids. Per germline, CDR1 MDHEN and CDR2 SYDVKM. V was clipped by 2 bases and J by 5 bases, with 12 bases between them. This chain's CDR3 is CASSLAGAKNEKLFF. For the CDR3, the DNA is TGTGCCAGCAGTTTAGCGGGGGCGAAAAATGAAAAACTGTTTTTT. Full variable domain (missing parts from reference TRBV28 and TRBJ1-4): DVKVTQSSRYLVKRTGEKVFLECVQDMDHENMFWYRQDPGLGLRLIYFSYDVKMKEKGDIPEGYSVSREKKERFSLILESASTNQTSMYLCASSLAGAKNEKLFFGSGTQLSVL.

This chain uses TRBV6-5 with TRBJ2-1; possible D gene TRBD1, 6 bases. The CDR3 extends over 12 amino acids. V was shortened by 8 bases and J by 6 bases, with 11 bases between the two germline ends. Germline V gives CDR1 MNHEY, CDR2 SVGAGI. CDR3 amino acids: CASDRIPNEQFF. The CDR3 bases are TGTGCCAGCGACAGGATTCCCAATGAGCAGTTCTTC.

The chain has TRBV6-2 or TRBV6-3 and TRBJ1-1, with 8 positions matching TRBD1. The CDR3 is made up of 14 amino acids. The trim removed 2 bases at V and 6 bases at J, leaving 5 bases unmatched. The germline V gene encodes CDR1 MNHEY and CDR2 SVGEGT. The DNA of the CDR3 is TGTGCCAGCAGTTACAGTCAGGGGGCGTCTGAAGCTTTCTTT. This codes for CASSYSQGASEAFF.

This chain uses TRBV27 with TRBJ1-6, with 7 bases lining up with TRBD1. Germline CDR1 MNHEY, CDR2 SMNVEV (reference sequence). With 5 bases clipped from V and 10 bases from J, the junction kept 14 bases outside the gene matches. The CDR3 is 16 residues long. This chain's CDR3 is CASSPYSTGNASPLHF. In DNA, the CDR3 is TGTGCCAGCAGTCCATACTCGACAGGGAATGCCTCACCCCTCCACTTT.

The rearrangement joins TRBV7-2 to TRBJ2-7; TRBD2 matches at 7 bases. Germline assignment: CDR1 SGHTA and CDR2 FQGNSA. Trimming at V came to 1 base and at J to 0 bases, leaving 12 bases not matched to a gene. The CDR3 contains 18 residues. CDR3 loop: CASSLDGGGWVNSYEQYF. In DNA form, the CDR3 reads TGTGCCAGCAGCTTAGATGGGGGAGGGTGGGTCAACTCCTACGAGCAGTACTTC. Full variable domain (outside the CDR3, taken from reference TRBV7-2 and TRBJ2-7): GAGVSQSPSNKVTEKGKDVELRCDPISGHTALYWYRQSLGQGLEFLIYFQGNSAPDKSGLPSDRFSAERTGGSVSTLTIQRTQQEDSAVYLCASSLDGGGWVNSYEQYFGPGTRLTVT.

This clone has just one count. The chain couples TRBV11-3 to TRBJ2-6, with a weak D call TRBD1 (5 bases). Germline-derived CDR1 and CDR2 are SGHNT and YENEEA. V dropped 7 bases and J dropped 4 bases, with 17 bases sitting between them. CDR3 length: 16 residues. The CDR3 coding sequence is TGTGCCAGCACCTCCTACCAGGGTAACGGGGCCAACGTCCTGACTTTC. Encoded protein: CASTSYQGNGANVLTF.

The chain joins TRBV4-3 to TRBJ2-1; TRBD1 agrees at 10 bases. Germline V gene data show CDR1 as LGHNA and CDR2 as YSLEER. CDR3 length: 21 residues. Trimming at V came to 0 bases and at J to 0 bases, leaving 14 bases not matched to a gene. Here the CDR3 reads CASSQDRGTGVAGSSYNEQFF. CDR3 in DNA: TGCGCCAGCAGCCAAGATCGGGGGACAGGGGTGGCGGGGAGCTCCTACAATGAGCAGTTCTTC.

The J gene is TRBJ2-4, the V gene TRBV7-2; a weak D match, TRBD2 (6 bases). V lost 5 bases to trimming and J lost 8 bases, with 19 bases between them. This CDR3 has 15 amino acids. The V gene's germline CDR1 is SGHTA and CDR2 FQGNSA. CDR3 residues: CASSLTGPRGDIQYF. CDR3 bases: TGTGCCAGCAGCCTGACGGGACCCCGCGGGGACATTCAGTACTTC. The full variable domain, in which reference TRBV7-2 and TRBJ2-4 provide the parts outside the CDR3, is GAGVSQSPSNKVTEKGKDVELRCDPISGHTALYWYRQSLGQGLEFLIYFQGNSAPDKSGLPSDRFSAERTGGSVSTLTIQRTQQEDSAVYLCASSLTGPRGDIQYFGAGTRLSVL.